The 8 T cell receptor beta chains below come from one sample, sequenced in a study of tissue T cells after allogeneic stem cell transplantation. The time point is: mouse harvest day 7 after allogeneic transplant. Each mouse received 10^7 T-cell-depleted marrow cells plus 10^6 splenic CD5+ T cells by tail vein. Generated by immunoSEQ multiplex PCR, the TCRdb table keeps only in-frame clones and is missing some. The sample has several thousand clones; about 50% are singletons. Sample: lymph node tissue. These receptors all come from a female BALB/c mouse given C57BL/6 T cells with graft-versus-host disease after an allogeneic hematopoietic cell transplant.

A remark on this clone: Genes and germline are mouse. The read ends 1 residue shy of where the CDR3 ends; the end is completed using the germline J gene. The same CDR3 arises from other DNA sequences in this sample as well. The chain links TRBV31 to TRBJ2-7; TRBD2 matches 10 bases. With V trimmed by 0 bases and J by 4 bases, 3 bases remained unmatched. CDR1 and CDR2 from the germline V gene are GKSSPN and SITVG. The CDR3 sequence is 14 residues long. The CDR3 loop is CAWSLGTGDYEQYF. CDR3 DNA, as far as it was read: TGTGCCTGGAGTCTGGGGACTGGGGATTATGAACAGTAC.

A remark on this clone: The listed genes are named as in mouse. Sequencing ends 1 residue short of the CDR3 end; the germline J gene provides the rest. This rearrangement joins TRBV13-1 to TRBJ2-7; 12 nucleotides match TRBD2. This CDR3 is built from 13 residues. V shed 5 bases and J 4 bases; nucleotides not matched to a gene: 1. Germline CDR1 NSHNY, CDR2 SYGAGN. The CDR3 protein is CASRGLGGYEQYF. The covered CDR3 bases are TGTGCCAGCAGAGGACTGGGGGGGTATGAACAGTAC.

Concerning this clone: Gene names are the mouse ones. The CDR3 is cut off 1 residue early in the read; its end comes from the germline J gene. This sample also contains other DNA sequences that code for the same CDR3. V usage is TRBV13-1 and J usage is TRBJ1-1; TRBD1 is a possible D gene (5 bases). Germline V gene sequence: CDR1 NSHNY, CDR2 SYGAGN. This CDR3 has 13 residues. V shed 2 bases and J shed 0 bases, with 5 bases lying between them. The CDR3 bases that were read are TGTGCCAGCAGTGAGGGACAGAACACAGAAGTCTTC. Translation: CASSEGQNTEVF. In full, the CDR3 is CASSEGQNTEVFF.

The sample holds a few counts of this clone. Mouse germline and gene names are used. The CDR3 end falls 1 residue outside the read, so it is completed with the germline J gene. This sequence joins TRBV26 and TRBJ2-7; D remains ambiguous. The CDR3 consists of 12 residues. Per the germline V gene, CDR1 is KGHPV and CDR2 is FQNQEV (reference sequence). Trimming cost V 0 bases and J 3 bases, with 3 bases left between them. The CDR3: CASSLSNYEQYF. The sequenced CDR3 bases are TGTGCCAGCAGTCTGTCGAACTATGAACAGTAC.

In this sample, this clone turned up a few times. The gene names here belong to mouse. The read halts 1 residue ahead of the CDR3 end, with the missing end drawn from the germline J gene. The chain joins TRBV19 to TRBJ1-1; 8 bases map to TRBD1. The CDR3 runs to 14 residues. The ends lost 1 base at V and 3 bases at J; junction bases unmatched: 2. Per germline, CDR1 FNHDT and CDR2 SITEND (reference sequence). The CDR3 protein is CASSINRGDTEVFF. The CDR3 bases that were read are TGTGCCAGCAGTATAAACAGGGGGGACACAGAAGTCTTC.

Points on this clone: Genes here carry mouse names. The read finishes 1 residue shy of the CDR3 end, and the germline J gene is used to complete it. The chain combines TRBV3 with TRBJ2-4; no clear D gene. CDR1 is SNHLY, CDR2 FYNGKV, per germline (reference sequence). The CDR3 sequence is 14 residues long. Trimming shortened V by 1 base and J by 0 bases, and 5 bases separated the two germline ends. Incomplete CDR3 DNA: TGTGCCAGCAGCTTAGGGTGGAGTCAAAACACCTTGTAC. Encoded protein: CASSLGWSQNTLY. The CDR3 in full is CASSLGWSQNTLYF.

This clone is large in the sample. Gene and germline names: mouse. From the germline J gene comes the end of the CDR3, since the read stops 1 residue before it. V gene TRBV3 combines with J gene TRBJ2-7, with D perhaps matching TRBD1 (6 bases). V was cut by 1 base and J by 0 bases, with 10 bases left in between. The CDR3 is 15 amino acids. Germline assignment: CDR1 SNHLY and CDR2 FYNGKV (reference sequence). The CDR3 loop reads CASSLGQGSSYEQYF. The CDR3 bases that were read are TGTGCCAGCAGCTTAGGGCAGGGGAGCTCCTATGAACAGTAC.

For this clone: Gene names denote mouse genes. The read is 1 residue too short to cover the CDR3 end, so that end is filled in from the germline J gene. The chain is built from TRBV20 and TRBJ2-5, with 7 bases matching TRBD1. The V gene end was trimmed by 5 bases and the J gene end by 2 bases; junction bases not matched to a gene: 4. CDR3 length equals 13 residues. Germline V CDR1 and CDR2: GFQATS, STVNSAI. The sequenced CDR3 bases are TGTGGTGCTTACAGGGGCGGCCAAGACACCCAGTAC. Its protein is CGAYRGGQDTQY. The whole CDR3 protein is CGAYRGGQDTQYF.